Sequencing of this T cell receptor beta chain was carried out in a study of identifying expanded T cells in peripheral blood. The method was immunoSEQ multiplex PCR; TCRdb's version includes in-frame clones alone and lacks a portion of them. The profile shows about 130,000 clones, 75% to 90% of them singletons. Study-wide results and caveats: Variance in clone template counts between roughly two-week samples significantly increased with total template count across all healthy donors. Over approximately two and four weeks, about 17 and 20 clones changed, versus around 1.1 between replicates.

With 3 bases removed from V and 0 bases from J, the gap between germline ends came to 9 bases. The CDR3 is 14 residues long. Germline V gene sequence: CDR1 SNHLY, CDR2 FYNNEI. This clone was recorded a few times. Its antigen is unknown. The sequenced material came from blood. The genes are TRBV2 and TRBJ2-7; D call uncertain. The TCR was taken from a person aged 18 to 75 in good health. CDR3: CASSDVAPSYEQYF. In DNA, the CDR3 is TGTGCCAGCAGTGATGTAGCACCCTCCTACGAGCAGTACTTC.